This TCR beta chain was captured in a study of blood T cell repertoires in COVID-19. Study summary: Samples of COVID-19 (acute and convalescent) were obtained from the United States, Italy and Spain. The analysed material was cDNA or gDNA that came from T cells, B-cell-depleted T cells, or PBMCs.

Profiling relied on immunoSEQ multiplex PCR, and the TCRdb table lists in-frame clones only, not all of them. The data show about 210,000 clones, with roughly 90% seen just once and 4.5% to 5.5% held by the top ten. As for this clone: Germline is not matched at one junction end, which may reflect a read error.

The TCR originated in a woman in her thirties or forties with acute or convalescent COVID-19. The sample consisted of peripheral blood.

The CDR3 nucleotides are TGCGCCCGCAGCTTGGGGGGGGGACCCAAAAACATTCAGTACTTC. Translating gives CARSLGGGPKNIQYF. The rearrangement uses TRBV5-1 and TRBJ2-4, with 7 bases identical to TRBD2. Germline CDR1 reads SGHRS; CDR2 reads YFSETQ. CDR3 length: 15 amino acids.